The source of this TCR beta chain is a study of T cells in Graves' hyperthyroidism and ophthalmopathy. A note on this clonotype: What it binds is not known.

Findings and limits, study-wide: Most clonotypes expanded in the thyroid (above 0.001) were also present in blood. Onset of ophthalmopathy came a median roughly 6.4 months after the model predicted it. Ophthalmopathy and stable hyperthyroidism were separated by a 13 V-J model.

Graves' hyperthyroidism qualified as stable when ophthalmopathy did not progress within 18 months. Amplified TCR beta CDR3 regions came from RNA transcripts. HTBI primers were the set used in a first-round RT-PCR of the TCR CDR3. TCRdb independently ran MiXCR on the multiplex PCR reads; one entry per CDR3 protein. The table has just over 550,000 distinct CDR3 sequences, around 45% seen once; the top ten hold 8.2%. This CDR3 is built from 11 residues. The V end was cut by 5 bases, the J end by 12 bases, with 14 bases between. Sequencing was done on a sample of peripheral blood or thyroid tissue (not recorded which). The chain links TRBV12-3 or TRBV12-4 to TRBJ2-7; TRBD1 might be the D (6 bases). The source of this sequence is a woman in her late teens or twenties with Graves' hyperthyroidism. CDR3 region: CASSDRQGLYF. The CDR3, as DNA: TGTGCCAGCAGTGACAGGCAGGGGCTGTACTTC.